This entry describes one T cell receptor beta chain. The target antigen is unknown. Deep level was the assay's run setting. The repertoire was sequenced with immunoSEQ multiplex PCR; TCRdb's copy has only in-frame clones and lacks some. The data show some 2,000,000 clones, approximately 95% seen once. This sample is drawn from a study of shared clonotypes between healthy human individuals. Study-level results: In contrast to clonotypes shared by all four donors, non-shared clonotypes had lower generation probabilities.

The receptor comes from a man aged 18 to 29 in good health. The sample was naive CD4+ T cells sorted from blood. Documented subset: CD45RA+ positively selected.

The CDR3 here is CASSSSRGSNTEAFF. The CDR3 region has the DNA TGCGCCAGCAGCTCATCCAGGGGATCGAACACTGAAGCTTTCTTT. The rearrangement uses TRBV5-1 and TRBJ1-1; the D gene is possibly TRBD1 (6 bases). CDR1 is SGHRS and CDR2 is YFSETQ in the germline V gene. V was shortened by 3 bases and J by 1 base, with 13 bases between the two germline ends. The length of the CDR3 is 15 residues.